This T cell receptor beta chain was retrieved from a study of blood T cell repertoires in COVID-19. On the study more broadly: The origin of the acute and convalescent COVID-19 samples was the United States, Italy and Spain.

CDR1 SGHDT and CDR2 YYEEEE come from the germline V gene. The J segment lost 2 bases and the V segment lost 1 base, leaving 5 bases of the junction unmatched. CDR3 length: 16 amino acids. TCRdb's table, derived via immunoSEQ multiplex PCR, lists solely in-frame clones and lacks some. Among about 280,000 clones, roughly 86% were seen once, and the ten largest hold approximately 8.5%. The chain recombines TRBV5-6 with TRBJ2-3; TRBD2 aligns across 9 bases. Sequenced sample: peripheral blood. This receptor was identified in a man aged 18 to 30 with active or convalescent COVID-19. The CDR3 reads CASSLWLAGITDTQYF. The CDR3 DNA reads as TGTGCCAGCAGCTTGTGGCTAGCGGGGATCACAGATACGCAGTATTTT.